The rows below give T cell receptor beta chains drawn from one sample of a study of blood T cells in healthy people across ages. A single record per CDR3 protein comes from TCRdb applying MiXCR to the 5' RACE reads. The table records about 780,000 distinct CDR3 sequences, around half of them present only once. Sequencing was performed on blood. Receptor source: a man of 80 years or more in good health. The CDR3 runs from the conserved cysteine through the conserved F or W. Fields, in order: D gene, J gene, V gene, clone size, CDR3 DNA, CDR3 protein. The D gene is left open where the match is weak. Clone size is stated in some rows and not others, as once, few, many or a class when expanded.

NA | TRBJ2-6 | TRBV7-2 | few | TGTGCCAGCAGCTTTGAGGCTGGGGGGACTGGGGCCAACGTCCTGACTTTC | CASSFEAGGTGANVLTF
NA | TRBJ2-5 | TRBV30 | NA | TGTGCCTGGAGTTTCAGTTTACAAGAGACCCAGTACTTC | CAWSFSLQETQYF
TRBD1 | TRBJ2-7 | TRBV2 | many | TGTGCCAGCATGGATTCCCGGACAGGGGCCCCCGAGCAGTACTTC | CASMDSRTGAPEQYF
TRBD1 | TRBJ2-7 | TRBV4-3 | NA | TGCGCCAGCAGCCAAACAACAAACAGGGGCCACGAGCAGTACTTC | CASSQTTNRGHEQYF
NA | TRBJ2-2 | TRBV18 | few | TGTGCCAGCTCACCATTCGTAGGCCTAGCGAGCACCGGGGAGCTGTTTTTT | CASSPFVGLASTGELFF
NA | TRBJ2-5 | TRBV15 | few | TGTGCCACCAGCAGAGATAGGATAGCGTCGGCCAAAGGGACCCAGTACTTC | CATSRDRIASAKGTQYF
TRBD2 | TRBJ2-1 | TRBV2 | many | TGTGCCAGCGGGTTTAGCGGGAGGCCCTTCAATGAGCAGTTCTTC | CASGFSGRPFNEQFF
TRBD2 | TRBJ2-5 | TRBV7-9 | few | TGTGCCAGCAACCCGACTAGCGGGAAGGCACGGGAGCAGTACTTC | CASNPTSGKAREQYF
NA | TRBJ2-5 | TRBV20-1 | NA | TGCAGTGCTAGCTACTCTCGGTGGGAGACCCAGTACTTC | CSASYSRWETQYF
NA | TRBJ2-5 | TRBV19 | NA | TGTGCCAGTAGTATCTCGCAGGGGACAGAGACCCAGTACTTC | CASSISQGTETQYF
NA | TRBJ1-1 | TRBV21-1 | few | TGTGCCAGCAGCAAAAGTCCCCTTCAATGGAACACTGGAGCTTTCTTT | CASSKSPLQWNTGAFF
TRBD2 | TRBJ2-5 | TRBV12-3/TRBV12-4 | NA | TGTGCCAGCAGTTCCCAGACTAGCGGACCTTACAATGAGCAGTACTTC | CASSSQTSGPYNEQYF
NA | TRBJ2-7 | TRBV27 | many | TGTGCCAGCAGTTTGGTACGGGGGTACGAGCAGTACTTC | CASSLVRGYEQYF
NA | TRBJ1-1 | TRBV11-2 | NA | TGTGCCAGCAGCTTAGGAACGGGAAGGCTGGCACCTGAAGCTTTCTTT | CASSLGTGRLAPEAFF
NA | TRBJ2-1 | TRBV2 | NA | TGTGCCAGCAGCGAGGGGGAGGGGGGATTCTACAATGAGCAGTTCTTC | CASSEGEGGFYNEQFF
TRBD2 | TRBJ2-1 | TRBV20-1 | NA | TGCAGTGCTAGTCCGGGACTAGCGGGGGGAAGGGAGCAGTTCTTC | CSASPGLAGGREQFF
NA | TRBJ1-5 | TRBV14 | NA | TGTGCCAGCAGCCAAGATGGGGACCGGCCCCAGCATTTT | CASSQDGDRPQHF